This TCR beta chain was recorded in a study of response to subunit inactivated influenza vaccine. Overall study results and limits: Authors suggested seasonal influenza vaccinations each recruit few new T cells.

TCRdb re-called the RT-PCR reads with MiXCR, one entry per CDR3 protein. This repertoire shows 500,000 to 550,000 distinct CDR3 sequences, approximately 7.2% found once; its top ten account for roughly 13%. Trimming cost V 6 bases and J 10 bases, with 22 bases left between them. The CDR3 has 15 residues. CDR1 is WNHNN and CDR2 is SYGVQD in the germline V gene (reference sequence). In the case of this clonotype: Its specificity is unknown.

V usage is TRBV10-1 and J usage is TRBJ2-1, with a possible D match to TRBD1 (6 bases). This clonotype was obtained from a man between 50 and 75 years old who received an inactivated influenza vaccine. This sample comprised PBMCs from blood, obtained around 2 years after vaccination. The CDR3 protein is CASSRDRFHSEEQFF. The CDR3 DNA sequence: TGCGCCAGCAGCCGTGACAGGTTCCATAGCGAGGAGCAGTTCTTC.